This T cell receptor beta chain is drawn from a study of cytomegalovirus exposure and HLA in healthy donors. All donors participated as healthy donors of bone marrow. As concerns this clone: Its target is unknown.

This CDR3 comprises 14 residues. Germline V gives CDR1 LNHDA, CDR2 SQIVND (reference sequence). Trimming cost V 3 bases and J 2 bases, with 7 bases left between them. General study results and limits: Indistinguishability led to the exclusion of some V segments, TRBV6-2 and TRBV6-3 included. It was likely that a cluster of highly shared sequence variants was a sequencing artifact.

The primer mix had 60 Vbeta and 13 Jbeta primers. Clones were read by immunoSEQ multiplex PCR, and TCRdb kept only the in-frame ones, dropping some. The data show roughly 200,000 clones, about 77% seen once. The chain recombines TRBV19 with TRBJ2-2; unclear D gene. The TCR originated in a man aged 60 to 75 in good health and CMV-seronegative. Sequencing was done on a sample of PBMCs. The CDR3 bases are TGTGCCAGTAGTATGCACAGTAACACCGGGGAGCTGTTTTTT. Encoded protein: CASSMHSNTGELFF. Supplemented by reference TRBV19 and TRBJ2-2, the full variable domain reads DGGITQSPKYLFRKEGQNVTLSCEQNLNHDAMYWYRQDPGQGLRLIYYSQIVNDFQKGDIAEGYSVSREKKESFPLTVTSAQKNPTAFYLCASSMHSNTGELFFGEGSRLTVL.